These 4 T cell receptor beta chains originate from one sample sequenced in a study of siplizumab effects on memory and regulatory T cells. This table comes from immunoSEQ multiplex PCR, and its TCRdb copy is limited to in-frame clones, with some not included. The sample contains roughly 100,000 clones, approximately 94% of which appear only once. The material sequenced was CD4+ T cells sorted from blood. All receptors come from a human donor in good health.

The chain is built from TRBV6-1 and TRBJ2-1; 8 nucleotides agree with TRBD2. The length of the CDR3 is 14 residues. Germline V gives CDR1 MNHNS, CDR2 SASEGT. Trimming removed 5 bases from V and 14 bases from J; junction bases left unmatched: 14. CDR3 in DNA: TGTGCCAGCAGTCTGCCAGGACTAGCCAGCGTGAAGTTCTTC. It yields the protein CASSLPGLASVKFF.

The chain carries TRBV9 and TRBJ2-7; D may be TRBD2 (6 bases). The V end lost 4 bases, the J end lost 1 base, and 15 bases lay between the germline ends. This CDR3 is built from 15 residues. Per the germline V gene, CDR1 is SGDLS and CDR2 is YYNGEE. The CDR3 coding sequence is TGTGCCAGCAGCATCGGGACTCTTAGTTCCTACGAGCAGTACTTC. Amino acid sequence: CASSIGTLSSYEQYF.

V gene TRBV18 combines with J gene TRBJ2-2; 8 positions agree with TRBD2. Germline values: CDR1 KGHSH, CDR2 LQKENI. The V and J ends lost 2 bases and 3 bases, in that order; junction bases with no gene match: 5. This CDR3 comprises 16 residues. The CDR3 loop reads CASSPSLAGDTGELFF. The CDR3, as DNA: TGTGCCAGCTCACCAAGTCTAGCGGGCGACACCGGGGAGCTGTTTTTT. Looking up the rest from reference TRBV18 and TRBJ2-2 gives the full variable domain: NAGVMQNPRHLVRRRGQEARLRCSPMKGHSHVYWYRQLPEEGLKFMVYLQKENIIDESGMPKERFSAEFPKEGPSILRIQQVVRGDSAAYFCASSPSLAGDTGELFFGEGSRLTVL.

The CDR3 protein is CASRGQGSGNTIYF. DNA for the CDR3: TGTGCCAGCAGGGGACAGGGCTCTGGAAACACCATATATTTT. V and J are TRBV27 and TRBJ1-3; TRBD1 matches 9 bases. Trimming removed 6 bases from V and 0 bases from J; junction bases left unmatched: 0. From germline, CDR1 is MNHEY and CDR2 SMNVEV (reference sequence). The CDR3 is 14 amino acids.